Described below is a single T cell receptor (beta chain) sequence and its context. Its antigen is as yet unknown. The sample comes from a study of post-analysis software for immune sequencing data. Study context: As for disease course, relapsing-remitting, secondary progressive and progressive-relapsing multiple sclerosis were all included.

The germline V gene encodes CDR1 LNHDA and CDR2 SQIVND (reference sequence). The CDR3 covers 15 residues. V lost 7 bases, J lost 2 bases, and 17 bases lay in between. Whole-study results and caveats: Patients used about five TRBV segments, including TRBV5-6, TRBV5-1 and TRBV20-1, more often than controls.

Unique molecular identifiers were present in the TCR beta cDNA libraries. In TCRdb, the PCR reads were re-called with MiXCR into one record per CDR3 protein. The sample has some 690,000 distinct CDR3 sequences, 55% to 70% seen once. The chain has TRBV19 and TRBJ1-2, with D maybe TRBD1 (5 bases). The sample taken for sequencing was blood. The TCR originated in a girl aged 2 to 9 with multiple sclerosis. The CDR3 reads CASNEAGKGNYGYTF. In nucleotides, the CDR3 is TGTGCCAGTAACGAGGCAGGGAAGGGGAACTATGGCTACACCTTC. Using reference TRBV19 and TRBJ1-2 for the parts outside the CDR3, the full variable domain is DGGITQSPKYLFRKEGQNVTLSCEQNLNHDAMYWYRQDPGQGLRLIYYSQIVNDFQKGDIAEGYSVSREKKESFPLTVTSAQKNPTAFYLCASNEAGKGNYGYTFGSGTRLTVV.